These 9 T cell receptor beta chains were sequenced from one sample in a study of T cell changes during pregnancy in multiple sclerosis. Data came from immunoSEQ multiplex PCR; TCRdb stores just in-frame clones and leaves some out. Of about 42,000 clones in the sample, 84% were seen once. The sequencing used CD4+ T cells from peripheral blood mononuclear cells, collected before pregnancy. The receptor source for this set is a female donor with multiple sclerosis, enrolled in a pregnancy study.

The rearrangement joins TRBV5-1 to TRBJ2-1; 8 nucleotides agree with TRBD2. This CDR3 is 15 amino acids long. Trimming at V came to 4 bases and at J to 10 bases, leaving 13 bases not matched to a gene. CDR1 SGHRS and CDR2 YFSETQ come from the germline V gene. The CDR3 reads CASSDSSAGGGEQFF. The CDR3 coding sequence is TGCGCCAGCAGCGACTCTTCGGCGGGAGGAGGGGAGCAGTTCTTC.

The chain is built from TRBV12-5 and TRBJ2-7; possibly TRBD2 for D (5 bases). Trimming removed 2 bases from V and 7 bases from J, with 9 bases in between. From germline, CDR1 is LGHNT and CDR2 FRNRAP. The CDR3 is 12 residues long. CDR3 sequence reads: CASGLHRGEQYF. The CDR3 DNA reads TGTGCTAGTGGTTTGCATAGAGGGGAGCAGTACTTC.

In its sample, this clone was seen a few times. The chain joins TRBV11-2 to TRBJ1-2, with D perhaps TRBD1 (5 bases). Trimming shortened V by 5 bases and J by 8 bases, and 12 bases separated the two germline ends. The CDR3 has 12 amino acids. CDR1 SGHAT and CDR2 FQNNGV come from the germline V gene. CDR3 sequence: CASSPGLWGYTF. Written as DNA, the CDR3 is TGTGCCAGCAGCCCGGGACTATGGGGCTACACCTTC.

The chain uses TRBV5-6 and TRBJ1-1, with unresolved D. This CDR3 has 14 residues. V was cut by 4 bases and J by 3 bases, with 13 bases left in between. Germline assignment: CDR1 SGHDT and CDR2 YYEEEE. The CDR3 sequence is CASSPWPADTEAFF. CDR3 in DNA: TGTGCCAGCAGCCCGTGGCCAGCGGACACTGAAGCTTTCTTT.

This clone has more than one count but fewer than ten. The chain links TRBV4-3 to TRBJ1-6, with D unclear. Trimming shortened V by 0 bases and J by 6 bases, and 3 bases separated the two germline ends. This CDR3 has 13 residues. Germline CDR1 reads LGHNA; CDR2 reads YSLEER. CDR3 DNA sequence: TGCGCCAGCAGCCAAGAAGCTAATTCACCCCTCCACTTT. This gives the protein CASSQEANSPLHF.

The CDR3 reads CASSPRQGSYGYTF. CDR3 sequence (DNA): TGTGCCAGCAGTCCACGACAGGGATCCTATGGCTACACCTTC. The gene calls are TRBV6-6 and TRBJ1-2; 7 bases agree with TRBD1. Germline CDR1 and CDR2: MNHNY and SVGAGI (reference sequence). There are 14 residues in the CDR3. J gave up 4 bases and V 5 bases, and 7 bases lay outside the gene matches.

The genes are TRBV2 and TRBJ1-5; tentatively, D is TRBD1 (5 bases). CDR1 and CDR2 from the germline V gene are SNHLY and FYNNEI. Trimming pared 7 bases from V and 5 bases from J, leaving 12 bases between. CDR3 length equals 13 residues. The CDR3 is CASTPGLYQPQHF. CDR3 in DNA: TGTGCCAGCACCCCGGGACTTTATCAGCCCCAGCATTTT.

The J gene is TRBJ1-5, the V gene TRBV10-3; possibly TRBD1 for D (6 bases). CDR3 size: 15 residues. Germline values: CDR1 ENHRY, CDR2 SYGVKD. Between the trimmed V and J ends, which lost 6 bases and 7 bases, there was a span of 19 bases. CDR3 in amino acids: CAIRGSGEQGQPQHF. Written as DNA, the CDR3 is TGTGCCATCAGGGGATCAGGGGAACAGGGACAGCCCCAGCATTTT.

The chain links TRBV5-6 to TRBJ1-1; 7 bases fit TRBD1. The CDR3 contains 13 residues. Germline CDR1 and CDR2: SGHDT and YYEEEE. V shed 0 bases, J shed 7 bases, and the junction held 3 bases outside the gene matches. In nucleotides, the CDR3 is TGTGCCAGCAGCTTGGGTGACAGGGTTGAAGCTTTCTTT. Amino acids: CASSLGDRVEAFF.